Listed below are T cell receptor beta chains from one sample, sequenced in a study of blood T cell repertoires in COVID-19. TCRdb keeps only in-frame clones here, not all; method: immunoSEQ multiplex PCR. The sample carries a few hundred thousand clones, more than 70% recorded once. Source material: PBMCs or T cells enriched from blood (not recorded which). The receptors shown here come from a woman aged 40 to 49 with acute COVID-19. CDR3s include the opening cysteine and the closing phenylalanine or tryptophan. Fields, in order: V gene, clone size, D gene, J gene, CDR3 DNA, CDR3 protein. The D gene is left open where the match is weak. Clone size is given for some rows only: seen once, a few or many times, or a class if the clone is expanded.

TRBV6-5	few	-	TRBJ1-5	TGTGCCAGCAGTTACTCTGGGGAGGGTGGAAATCAGCCCCAGCATTTT	CASSYSGEGGNQPQHF
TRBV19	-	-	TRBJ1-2	TGTGCCAGTACCGCAATGGGGGGAGTCTATGGCTACACCTTC	CASTAMGGVYGYTF
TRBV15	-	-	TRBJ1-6	TGTGCCACCAGCAGAGATTTGCAGAAAGATAATTCACCCCTCCACTTT	CATSRDLQKDNSPLHF
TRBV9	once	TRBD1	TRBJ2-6	TGTGCCAGCAGCGTAGGGACAGGGGGTCTTGGGGCCAACGTCCTGACTTTC	CASSVGTGGLGANVLTF
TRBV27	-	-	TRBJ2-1	TGTGCCAGCAGTCTCCGGCTGCGGGGCCATGAGCAGTTCTTC	CASSLRLRGHEQFF
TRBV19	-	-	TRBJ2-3	TGTGCCAGTAGTATTTTAGACGGAGGCACAGATACGCAGTATTTT	CASSILDGGTDTQYF
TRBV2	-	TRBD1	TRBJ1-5	TGTGCCAGCATCCTCGACAGGGCTAATCAGCCCCAGCATTTT	CASILDRANQPQHF
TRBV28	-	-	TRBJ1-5	TGTGCCAGCAGTTTAAGTCAGGTTTCTCAGCCCCAGCATTTT	CASSLSQVSQPQHF
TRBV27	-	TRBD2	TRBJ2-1	TGTGCCAGCAGTTTATTCCGGCGGGAGGAGGATGAGCAGTTCTTC	CASSLFRREEDEQFF
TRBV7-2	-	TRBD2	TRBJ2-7	TGTGCCAGCAGCGGACCCCACCGGACTAGCGGGAGGATTGAGCAGTACTTC	CASSGPHRTSGRIEQYF
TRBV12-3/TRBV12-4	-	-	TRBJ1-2	TGTGCCAGCAGTGCCTTGAGCTATGGCTACACCTTC	CASSALSYGYTF
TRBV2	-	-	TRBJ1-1	TGTGCCAGCACGGGGGGAACTGAAGCTTTCTTT	CASTGGTEAFF
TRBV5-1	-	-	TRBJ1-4	TGCGCCAGCAGCTGGAGTGGGAGTAATGAAAAACTGTTTTTT	CASSWSGSNEKLFF
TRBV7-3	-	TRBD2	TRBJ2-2	TGTGCCAGCAGCTTAGGGCTAGCGGGAGGTACCGGGGAGCTGTTTTTT	CASSLGLAGGTGELFF
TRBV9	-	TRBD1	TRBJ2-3	TGTGCCAGCAGCGTAGGACGACAGGGGGGGACAGATACGCAGTATTTT	CASSVGRQGGTDTQYF
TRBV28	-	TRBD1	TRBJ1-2	TGTGCCAGCAGTTCTCCGACAGGGGCAGACTATGGCTACACCTTC	CASSSPTGADYGYTF
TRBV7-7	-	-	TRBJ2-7	TGTGCTAGCAGCCCCCTTGCCGGGGGTATGAACGAGCAGTACTTC	CASSPLAGGMNEQYF
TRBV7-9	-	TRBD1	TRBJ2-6	TGTGCCAGCAGCTCCCTAGGACAGGCGGCAGTTTCGGGGGCCAACGTCCTGACTTTC	CASSSLGQAAVSGANVLTF
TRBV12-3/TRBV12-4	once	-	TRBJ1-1	TGTGCCAGCAGACCCCAGGAGAACACTGAAGCTTTCTTT	CASRPQENTEAFF
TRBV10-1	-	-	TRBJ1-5	TGCGCCAGCGGCAGGGACAATCAGCCCCAGCATTTT	CASGRDNQPQHF
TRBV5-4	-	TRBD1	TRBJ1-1	TGTGCCAGCAGCTACGACAGGGTCATAGCGTACACTGAAGCTTTCTTT	CASSYDRVIAYTEAFF
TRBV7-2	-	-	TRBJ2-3	TGTGCCAGCAGCTTTCGTTGGCCCACAGATACGCAGTATTTT	CASSFRWPTDTQYF
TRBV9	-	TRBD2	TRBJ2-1	TGTGCCAGCAGCGTAGATCTCTCGGGCGCGGGAGGGACCTACAATGAGCAGTTCTTC	CASSVDLSGAGGTYNEQFF
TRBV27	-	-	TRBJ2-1	TGTGCCAGCAGCCGGGGTAACAATGAGCAGTTCTTC	CASSRGNNEQFF
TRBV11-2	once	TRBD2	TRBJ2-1	TGTGCCAGCAGCTTTAGGGTAGCGGGGGGCGACAATGAGCAGTTCTTC	CASSFRVAGGDNEQFF
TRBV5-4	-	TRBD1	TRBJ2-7	TGTGCCAGCAGCTTGGGAGGGGGCAGGAGCTCCTACGAGCAGTACTTC	CASSLGGGRSSYEQYF
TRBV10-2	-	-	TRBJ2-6	TGCGCCAGCAGTGATCAGGGGAGAGCCGGGGCCAACGTCCTGACTTTC	CASSDQGRAGANVLTF